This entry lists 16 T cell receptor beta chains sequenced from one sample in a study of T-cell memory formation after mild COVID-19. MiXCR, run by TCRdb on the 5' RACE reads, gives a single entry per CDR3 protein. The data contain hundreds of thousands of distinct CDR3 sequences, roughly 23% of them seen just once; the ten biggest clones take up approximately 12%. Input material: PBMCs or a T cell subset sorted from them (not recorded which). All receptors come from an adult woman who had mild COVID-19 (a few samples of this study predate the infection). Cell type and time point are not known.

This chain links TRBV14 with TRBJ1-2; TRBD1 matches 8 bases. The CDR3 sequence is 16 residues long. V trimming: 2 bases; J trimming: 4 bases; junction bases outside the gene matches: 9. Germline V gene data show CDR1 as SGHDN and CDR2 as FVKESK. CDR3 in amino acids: CASSQTRGQGGYGYTF. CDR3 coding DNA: TGTGCCAGCAGCCAAACCCGCGGACAGGGTGGCTATGGCTACACCTTC. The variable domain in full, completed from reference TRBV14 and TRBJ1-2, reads EAGVTQFPSHSVIEKGQTVTLRCDPISGHDNLYWYRRVMGKEIKFLLHFVKESKQDESGMPNNRFLAERTGGTYSTLKVQPAELEDSGVYFCASSQTRGQGGYGYTFGSGTRLTVV.

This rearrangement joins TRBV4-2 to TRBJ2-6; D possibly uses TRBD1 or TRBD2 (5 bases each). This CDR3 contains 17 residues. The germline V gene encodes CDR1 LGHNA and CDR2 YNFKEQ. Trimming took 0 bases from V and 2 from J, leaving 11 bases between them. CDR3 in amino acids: CASSQETRGAGANVLTF. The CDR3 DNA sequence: TGTGCCAGCAGCCAAGAAACGAGAGGGGCTGGGGCCAACGTCCTGACTTTC.

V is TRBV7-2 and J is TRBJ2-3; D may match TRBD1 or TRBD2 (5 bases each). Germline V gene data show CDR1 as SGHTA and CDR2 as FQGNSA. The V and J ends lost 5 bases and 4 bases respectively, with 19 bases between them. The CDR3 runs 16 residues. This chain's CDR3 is CASSQPGALTSDTQYF. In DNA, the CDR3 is TGTGCCAGCAGCCAGCCCGGGGCCCTCACATCAGATACGCAGTATTTT.

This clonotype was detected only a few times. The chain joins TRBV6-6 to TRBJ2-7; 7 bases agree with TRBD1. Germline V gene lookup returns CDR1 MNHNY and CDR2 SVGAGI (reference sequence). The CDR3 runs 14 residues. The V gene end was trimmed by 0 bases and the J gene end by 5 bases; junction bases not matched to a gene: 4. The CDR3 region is CASSYSTGLNEQYF. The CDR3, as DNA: TGTGCCAGCAGTTACTCGACAGGGCTGAACGAGCAGTACTTC.

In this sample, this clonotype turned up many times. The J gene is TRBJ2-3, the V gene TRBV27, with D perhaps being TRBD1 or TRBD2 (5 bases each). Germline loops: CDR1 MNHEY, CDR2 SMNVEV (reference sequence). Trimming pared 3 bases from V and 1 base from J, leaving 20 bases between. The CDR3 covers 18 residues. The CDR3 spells CASSFSRRGAFRTDTQYF. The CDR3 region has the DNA TGTGCCAGCAGTTTTTCCCGCAGAGGGGCGTTTCGCACAGATACGCAGTATTTT.

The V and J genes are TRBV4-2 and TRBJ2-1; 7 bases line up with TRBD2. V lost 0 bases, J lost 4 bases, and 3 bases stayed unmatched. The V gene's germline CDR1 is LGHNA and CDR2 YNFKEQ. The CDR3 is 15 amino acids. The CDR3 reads CASSQERENYNEQFF. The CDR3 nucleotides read TGTGCCAGCAGCCAAGAGCGGGAGAATTACAATGAGCAGTTCTTC.

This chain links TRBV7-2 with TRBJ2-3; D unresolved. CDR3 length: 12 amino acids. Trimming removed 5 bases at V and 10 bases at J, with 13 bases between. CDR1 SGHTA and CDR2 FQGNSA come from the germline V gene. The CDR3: CASSPSRGAQYF. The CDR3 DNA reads TGTGCCAGCAGCCCGAGCCGTGGAGCGCAGTATTTT. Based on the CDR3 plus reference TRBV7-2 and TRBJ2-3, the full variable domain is GAGVSQSPSNKVTEKGKDVELRCDPISGHTALYWYRQSLGQGLEFLIYFQGNSAPDKSGLPSDRFSAERTGGSVSTLTIQRTQQEDSAVYLCASSPSRGAQYFGPGTRLTVL.

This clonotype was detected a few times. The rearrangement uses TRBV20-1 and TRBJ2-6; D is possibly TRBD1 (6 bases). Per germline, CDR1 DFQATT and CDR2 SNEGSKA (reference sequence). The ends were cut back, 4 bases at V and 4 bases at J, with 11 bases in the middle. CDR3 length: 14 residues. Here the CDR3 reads CSAIRGTGANVLTF. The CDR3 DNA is TGCAGTGCTATCAGGGGTACAGGGGCCAACGTCCTGACTTTC.

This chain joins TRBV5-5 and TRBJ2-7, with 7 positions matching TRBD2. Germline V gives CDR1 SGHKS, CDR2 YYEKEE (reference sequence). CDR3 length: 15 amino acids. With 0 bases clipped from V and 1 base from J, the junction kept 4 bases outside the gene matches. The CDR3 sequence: CASSLEWTSSYEQYF. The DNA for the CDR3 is TGTGCCAGCAGCTTGGAATGGACTAGTTCCTACGAGCAGTACTTC.

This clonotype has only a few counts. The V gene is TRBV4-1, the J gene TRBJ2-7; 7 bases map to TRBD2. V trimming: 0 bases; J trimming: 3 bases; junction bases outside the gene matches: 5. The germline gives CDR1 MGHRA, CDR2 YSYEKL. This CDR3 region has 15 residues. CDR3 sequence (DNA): TGCGCCAGCAGCCAAGACGCTAGCGGCCACTACGAGCAGTACTTC. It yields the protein CASSQDASGHYEQYF.

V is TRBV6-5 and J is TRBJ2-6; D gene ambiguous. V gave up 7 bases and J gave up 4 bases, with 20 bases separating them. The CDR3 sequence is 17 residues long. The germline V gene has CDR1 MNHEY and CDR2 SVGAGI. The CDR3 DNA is TGTGCCAGCATGGCCGCCGATAGTATTTCAGGGGCCAACGTCCTGACTTTC. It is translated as CASMAADSISGANVLTF.

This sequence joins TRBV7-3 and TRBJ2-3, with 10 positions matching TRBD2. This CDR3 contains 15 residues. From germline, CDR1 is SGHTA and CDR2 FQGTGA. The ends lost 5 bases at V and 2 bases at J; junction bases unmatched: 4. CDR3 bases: TGTGCCAGCAGCGGAAGCGGGGGGGCCACAGATACGCAGTATTTT. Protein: CASSGSGGATDTQYF.

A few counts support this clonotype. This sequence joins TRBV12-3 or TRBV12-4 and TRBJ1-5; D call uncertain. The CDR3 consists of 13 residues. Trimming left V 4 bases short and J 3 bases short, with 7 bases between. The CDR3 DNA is TGTGCCAGCAGTTGGGGAGACAATCAGCCCCAGCATTTT. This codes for CASSWGDNQPQHF.

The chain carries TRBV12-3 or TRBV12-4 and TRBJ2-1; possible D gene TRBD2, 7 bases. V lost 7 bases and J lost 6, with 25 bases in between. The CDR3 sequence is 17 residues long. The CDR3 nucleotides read TGTGCCAGCACCACCCGTGGGGGGGGCGCATGGGGCAATGAGCAGTTCTTC. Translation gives CASTTRGGGAWGNEQFF.

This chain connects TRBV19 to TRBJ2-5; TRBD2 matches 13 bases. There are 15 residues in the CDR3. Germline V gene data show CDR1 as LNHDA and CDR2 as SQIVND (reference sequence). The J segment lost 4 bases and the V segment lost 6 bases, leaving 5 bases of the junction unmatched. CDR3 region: CASRELAGGRETQYF. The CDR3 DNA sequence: TGTGCCAGTAGAGAACTAGCGGGGGGGAGAGAGACCCAGTACTTC.

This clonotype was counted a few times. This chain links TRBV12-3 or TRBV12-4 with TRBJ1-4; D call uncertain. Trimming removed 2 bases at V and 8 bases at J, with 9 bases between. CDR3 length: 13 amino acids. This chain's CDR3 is CASSLTVGEKLFF. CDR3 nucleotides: TGTGCCAGCAGTTTAACCGTGGGAGAAAAACTGTTTTTT.